This T cell receptor (beta chain) was retrieved from a study of shared clonotypes between healthy human individuals. Genomic DNA of every subset was divided equally among multiple immunoSEQ plates. TCRdb keeps only in-frame clones here, not all; method: immunoSEQ multiplex PCR. The repertoire holds millions of clones, with approximately 95% as singletons. This clone has only one observation. Its antigen is unidentified. CDR1 is MNHEY and CDR2 is SMNVEV in the germline V gene (reference sequence). J was trimmed by 0 bases and V by 4 bases; bases with no gene match: 1. The CDR3 contains 15 residues. Study-level findings and limits: A handful of donors shared around 5% of their naive CD4 clonotypes. Few donors limited the genetic and exposure-history diversity represented.

The clonotype originates from a man between 18 and 29 years old in good health. Some clones in this sample may be carry-over from other donors' samples. The sample comprised naive CD4+ T cells from PBMCs. The subset was: CD45RA+ positively selected. The chain joins TRBV27 to TRBJ1-4; 8 bases line up with TRBD1. The CDR3 region has the DNA TGTGCCAGCAGTTCGGGACAGGCAACTAATGAAAAACTGTTTTTT. Its translation is CASSSGQATNEKLFF.